This T cell receptor (beta chain) comes out of a study of T-cell reconstitution after alpha-beta-depleted transplantation in children. For TCRbeta, the library was prepared with unique molecular identifiers. TCRdb passed the PCR reads through MiXCR, listing each CDR3 protein once. Counted here are more than 450,000 distinct CDR3 sequences, around 18% occurring once; the ten biggest clones make up approximately 3%. This clonotype was counted a few times. The germline V gene encodes CDR1 MNHEY and CDR2 SMNVEV (reference sequence). The J segment lost 7 bases and the V segment lost 3 bases, leaving 9 bases of the junction unmatched. The length of the CDR3 is 15 residues.

The source is a human donor who donated a stem cell graft to a child with acute lymphoblastic leukemia. The starting material was PBMCs from the stem cell graft donor, obtained from the stem cell graft. The genes are TRBV27 and TRBJ2-7; 10 bases are shared with TRBD2. The CDR3 DNA sequence: TGTGCCAGCAGTTTGGTTCTAGCGGGAGATTATGAGCAGTACTTC. Its translation is CASSLVLAGDYEQYF.